The 29 T cell receptor beta chains given below trace back to one sample, sequenced in a study of T cell responses to AZD1222 COVID-19 vaccine. Sequencing was performed with immunoSEQ multiplex PCR; in TCRdb, only in-frame clones are kept and a portion is missing. The sample comprises roughly 140,000 clones, 85% to 90% of which are singletons, and approximately 9.1% rests with the top ten. The material sequenced was peripheral blood, taken 28 days after the second AZD1222 dose. These receptors came from an adult who received the AZD1222 COVID-19 vaccine.

The chain is built from TRBV7-9 and TRBJ2-4, with D perhaps matching TRBD2 (5 bases). There are 13 residues in the CDR3. V gave up 1 base and J gave up 7 bases, with 8 bases separating them. CDR1 is SEHNR, CDR2 FQNEAQ, per germline (reference sequence). The CDR3 here is CASSLGLANIQYF. The CDR3 DNA is TGTGCCAGCAGCTTAGGGCTAGCCAACATTCAGTACTTC.

J is TRBJ2-7 and V is TRBV7-8; D is possibly TRBD2 (5 bases). The germline gives CDR1 SGHVS, CDR2 FQNEAQ. V lost 3 bases and J lost 5, with 23 bases in between. The CDR3 runs 17 residues. As DNA, the CDR3 is TGTGCCAGCAGCTTGAGGGCCCCGCCCCGTTGGATGGACGAGCAGTACTTC. Encoded protein: CASSLRAPPRWMDEQYF.

The chain is built from TRBV7-9 and TRBJ2-5; D is possibly TRBD1 or TRBD2 (5 bases each). The CDR3 contains 14 residues. CDR1 SEHNR and CDR2 FQNEAQ come from the germline V gene (reference sequence). Between the trimmed V and J ends, which lost 7 bases and 4 bases, there was a span of 16 bases. The CDR3 DNA is TGTGCCAGCATCCTAGCTAGGGACGGAGAGACCCAGTACTTC. It codes for CASILARDGETQYF.

The rearrangement uses TRBV18 and TRBJ1-6, with D tentatively TRBD1 (5 bases). Trimming took 3 bases from V and 8 from J, leaving 5 bases between them. The CDR3 has 12 residues. CDR1 and CDR2 (germline): KGHSH, LQKENI. The CDR3 DNA reads TGTGCCAGCTCACCGGGGGATTCACCCCTCCACTTT. It codes for CASSPGDSPLHF.

The gene calls are TRBV7-9 and TRBJ2-1, with D unresolved. CDR1 and CDR2 from the germline V gene are SEHNR and FQNEAQ (reference sequence). V was shortened by 4 bases and J by 7 bases, with 14 bases between the two germline ends. CDR3 length: 14 residues. CDR3 sequence (DNA): TGTGCCAGCAGCTCACTCGAGGTTGAGAATGAGCAGTTCTTC. Translating gives CASSSLEVENEQFF.

This clone was detected once. The V call is TRBV28, the J call TRBJ1-2, with 7 bases that match TRBD1. The CDR3 covers 13 residues. CDR1 is MDHEN, CDR2 SYDVKM, per germline. The J segment lost 8 bases and the V segment lost 7 bases, leaving 10 bases of the junction unmatched. CDR3 region: CASTVRQGGGYTF. The CDR3 bases are TGTGCCAGCACCGTTAGACAGGGTGGCGGCTACACCTTC.

The chain combines TRBV15 with TRBJ2-5, with D uncertain. The length of the CDR3 is 12 residues. V was trimmed by 5 bases and J by 3 bases, leaving 7 bases between them. CDR1 LNHNV and CDR2 YYDKDF come from the germline V gene (reference sequence). The CDR3 nucleotides are TGTGCCACCAGCTACGGCAAAGAGACCCAGTACTTC. This translates into CATSYGKETQYF.

This clone came up once. The rearrangement links TRBV2 to TRBJ1-6; D is possibly TRBD1 (5 bases). This CDR3 region has 13 residues. Trimming removed 3 bases at V and 14 bases at J, with 14 bases between. The V gene's germline CDR1 is SNHLY and CDR2 FYNNEI. The DNA of the CDR3 is TGTGCCAGCAGTGAGCCGGGGACCTGGGCCCTCCACTTT. Residues: CASSEPGTWALHF.

The rearrangement links TRBV28 to TRBJ1-5; 11 nucleotides agree with TRBD1. The germline CDR1 and CDR2 sequences are MDHEN and SYDVKM. The CDR3 sequence is 15 residues long. J gave up 4 bases and V 6 bases, and 5 bases lay outside the gene matches. As DNA, the CDR3 is TGTGCCAGCAGGGGACAGGGGGTAGGTAATCAGCCCCAGCATTTT. Its translation is CASRGQGVGNQPQHF.

This sequence joins TRBV28 and TRBJ2-3; D perhaps matches TRBD2 (6 bases). Trimming took off 5 bases at V and 0 bases at J, with 12 bases between the two ends. The CDR3 length is 15 residues. CDR1 and CDR2 from the germline V gene are MDHEN and SYDVKM. CDR3 bases: TGTGCCAGCAGTCCGAGCGGGTCTAGCACAGATACGCAGTATTTT. Translated: CASSPSGSSTDTQYF.

V usage is TRBV5-1 and J usage is TRBJ2-2; D call uncertain. This CDR3 region has 15 residues. With 3 bases removed from V and 0 bases from J, the gap between germline ends came to 9 bases. Germline CDR1 and CDR2: SGHRS and YFSETQ. The chain's CDR3 is CASSSSGSNTGELFF. CDR3 in DNA: TGCGCCAGCAGCTCGTCAGGTTCGAACACCGGGGAGCTGTTTTTT.

This rearrangement joins TRBV7-9 to TRBJ2-5; TRBD1 matches at 8 bases. The germline V gene encodes CDR1 SEHNR and CDR2 FQNEAQ (reference sequence). Trimming took 4 bases from V and 2 from J; bases not matched to a gene: 6. The CDR3 totals 15 residues. This CDR3 reads CASSSLGTGQETQYF. CDR3 DNA: TGTGCCAGCAGCTCACTAGGGACAGGTCAAGAGACCCAGTACTTC. Using reference TRBV7-9 and TRBJ2-5 for the parts outside the CDR3, the full variable domain is DTGVSQNPRHKITKRGQNVTFRCDPISEHNRLYWYRQTLGQGPEFLTYFQNEAQLEKSRLLSDRFSAERPKGSFSTLEIQRTEQGDSAMYLCASSSLGTGQETQYFGPGTRLLVL.

The CDR3 DNA follows: TGCGCCAGCAGCTATTCAGGGACTAGCCAAGAGACCCAGTACTTC. It translates to CASSYSGTSQETQYF. The chain recombines TRBV5-1 with TRBJ2-5; 8 positions agree with TRBD2. CDR1 SGHRS and CDR2 YFSETQ come from the germline V gene. The CDR3 covers 15 residues. J gave up 1 base and V 3 bases, and 5 bases lay outside the gene matches.

The V gene is TRBV5-8, the J gene TRBJ1-3, with D maybe TRBD1 (6 bases). Germline V CDR1 and CDR2: SGHTS, YDEGEE. V shed 0 bases and J shed 2 bases, with 9 bases lying between them. This CDR3 region has 15 residues. This CDR3 is CASSLGGAPGNTIYF. CDR3 DNA: TGTGCCAGCAGCTTGGGGGGGGCCCCTGGAAACACCATATATTTT.

This chain uses TRBV2 with TRBJ1-5, with D hard to call. Trimming pared 0 bases from V and 6 bases from J, leaving 6 bases between. Germline assignment: CDR1 SNHLY and CDR2 FYNNEI. The CDR3 length is 13 residues. CDR3 amino acids: CASSEAVRQPQHF. DNA for the CDR3: TGTGCCAGCAGTGAAGCAGTTCGTCAGCCCCAGCATTTT.

J is TRBJ1-1 and V is TRBV20-1, with D possibly TRBD1 on 6 matching bases. The V gene lost 3 bases and the J gene lost 1 base, with 12 bases spanning the gap. Germline values: CDR1 DFQATT, CDR2 SNEGSKA (reference sequence). This CDR3 is built from 14 residues. CDR3 DNA sequence: TGCAGTGCTAGTAGGGGACAACAGAACACTGAAGCTTTCTTT. Translating gives CSASRGQQNTEAFF.

This clone was detected only once. The chain combines TRBV5-4 with TRBJ2-7; D may correspond to TRBD1 or TRBD2 (6 bases each). Trimming removed 4 bases from V and 4 bases from J, with 21 bases in between. This CDR3 is built from 16 residues. The germline V gene encodes CDR1 SGHNT and CDR2 YYREEE (reference sequence). The CDR3 region is CASSLGAGAGGYEQYF. CDR3 nucleotides: TGTGCCAGCAGCCTGGGGGCCGGGGCCGGGGGATACGAGCAGTACTTC.

V is TRBV6-2 or TRBV6-3 and J is TRBJ1-4; D is unclear. Germline-derived CDR1 and CDR2 are MNHEY and SVGEGT. V dropped 0 bases and J dropped 0 bases, with 11 bases sitting between them. CDR3 length: 17 residues. The CDR3 protein is CASSYSTPSATNEKLFF. DNA of the CDR3: TGTGCCAGCAGTTACTCGACTCCCAGCGCAACTAATGAAAAACTGTTTTTT.

The rearrangement links TRBV5-1 to TRBJ1-2, with 8 bases that match TRBD1. CDR3 size: 15 residues. Germline CDR1 and CDR2: SGHRS and YFSETQ. V shed 5 bases and J 4 bases; nucleotides not matched to a gene: 10. CDR3 sequence (DNA): TGCGCCAGCAGGGACCGGACAGGGCGGATCTATGGCTACACCTTC. This sequence encodes CASRDRTGRIYGYTF.

This clone was recorded at least ten times. The rearrangement links TRBV27 to TRBJ2-3, with a tentative D call TRBD1 (5 bases). Germline V gene lookup returns CDR1 MNHEY and CDR2 SMNVEV (reference sequence). Trimming removed 2 bases at V and 2 bases at J, with 8 bases between. The CDR3 sequence is 14 residues long. The CDR3 loop is CASSLQGHTDTQYF. The CDR3 nucleotides read TGTGCCAGCAGTTTACAGGGTCACACAGATACGCAGTATTTT.

The genes are TRBV7-2 and TRBJ2-1; 10 bases are shared with TRBD2. The CDR3 is 15 amino acids. Per germline, CDR1 SGHTA and CDR2 FQGNSA. The ends lost 3 bases at V and 9 bases at J; junction bases unmatched: 8. The CDR3 spells CASSLGAGGAGEQFF. CDR3 nucleotides: TGTGCCAGCAGCTTGGGAGCGGGAGGGGCTGGTGAGCAGTTCTTC.

This rearrangement joins TRBV19 to TRBJ2-7, with D uncertain. CDR3 length: 13 amino acids. The germline CDR1 and CDR2 sequences are LNHDA and SQIVND (reference sequence). V lost 5 bases and J lost 1, with 9 bases in between. CDR3 coding DNA: TGTGCCAGTAGTCCCTTTGCTTCCTACGAGCAGTACTTC. Translated, it gives CASSPFASYEQYF.

The chain carries TRBV11-3 and TRBJ2-1; TRBD2 agrees at 11 bases. Germline loops: CDR1 SGHNT, CDR2 YENEEA. The CDR3 is made up of 16 amino acids. V dropped 4 bases and J dropped 6; count of bases not matched to a gene: 8. CDR3 DNA: TGTGCCAGCAGCTCTCAGACTAGCGGGAACTCCAATGAGCAGTTCTTC. Protein sequence: CASSSQTSGNSNEQFF.

The chain employs TRBV11-2 and TRBJ1-5; D might be TRBD1 (5 bases). The CDR3 is 15 residues long. V was clipped by 4 bases and J by 4 bases, with 14 bases between them. Germline assignment: CDR1 SGHAT and CDR2 FQNNGV. CDR3 region: CASSWNGAINQPQHF. The DNA of the CDR3 is TGTGCCAGCAGCTGGAACGGGGCCATTAATCAGCCCCAGCATTTT.

This clone was counted a single time. The chain links TRBV29-1 to TRBJ1-2; no clear D gene. This CDR3 is built from 12 residues. Per the germline V gene, CDR1 is SQVTM and CDR2 is ANQGSEA. Between the trimmed V and J ends, which lost 4 bases and 6 bases, there was a span of 12 bases. CDR3 nucleotide sequence: TGCAGCGTTGGGGTGGGCGGGAATGGCTACACCTTC. Amino acid sequence: CSVGVGGNGYTF.

This clone has only a few counts. The gene calls are TRBV27 and TRBJ1-2; a weak D match, TRBD1 (5 bases). From germline, CDR1 is MNHEY and CDR2 SMNVEV (reference sequence). Trimming took 5 bases from V and 2 from J, leaving 21 bases between them. The CDR3 runs to 17 residues. CDR3 region: CASSLTDRAGRNYGYTF. In nucleotides, the CDR3 is TGTGCCAGCAGTCTTACCGATCGCGCAGGGAGGAACTATGGCTACACCTTC.

The rearrangement links TRBV3-1 (or the pseudogene TRBV3-2) to TRBJ1-1, with D hard to call. This CDR3 has 13 amino acids. The V gene lost 4 bases and the J gene lost 0 bases, with 6 bases spanning the gap. Germline CDR1 and CDR2: LGHDT and YNNKEL (reference sequence). The CDR3 DNA is TGTGCCAGCAGCCGAACACTGAACACTGAAGCTTTCTTT. It encodes CASSRTLNTEAFF.

V usage is TRBV7-9 and J usage is TRBJ1-4; no clear D gene. The V end lost 3 bases, the J end lost 1 base, and 6 bases lay between the germline ends. The CDR3 has 14 amino acids. Germline loops: CDR1 SEHNR, CDR2 FQNEAQ (reference sequence). The CDR3 loop reads CASSFGVTNEKLFF. The CDR3 bases are TGTGCCAGCAGCTTTGGCGTAACTAATGAAAAACTGTTTTTT. Supplemented by reference TRBV7-9 and TRBJ1-4, the full variable domain reads DTGVSQNPRHKITKRGQNVTFRCDPISEHNRLYWYRQTLGQGPEFLTYFQNEAQLEKSRLLSDRFSAERPKGSFSTLEIQRTEQGDSAMYLCASSFGVTNEKLFFGSGTQLSVL.

This sequence joins TRBV30 and TRBJ1-6; 9 positions agree with TRBD1. In germline, CDR1 is GTSNPN, CDR2 SVGIG (reference sequence). This CDR3 region has 15 residues. J lost 8 bases, V lost 4 bases, and 9 bases had no gene match. The CDR3: CAWNPGTGRDSPLHF. CDR3 sequence (DNA): TGTGCCTGGAACCCAGGGACAGGGAGAGATTCACCCCTCCACTTT.